This TCR beta chain appears in the sequencing data of a study of PD-L1 blockade in urothelial cancer. The time point is: pretreatment peripheral blood. The repertoire was sequenced with immunoSEQ multiplex PCR; TCRdb's copy has only in-frame clones and lacks some. The sample has about 95,000 clones; roughly 90% are singletons. The length of the CDR3 is 16 residues. Between the trimmed V and J ends, which lost 6 bases and 1 base, there was a span of 18 bases. CDR1 and CDR2 (germline): LNHDA, SQIVND (reference sequence). The V gene is TRBV19, the J gene TRBJ1-2; possibly TRBD1 for D (5 bases). The source was PBMCs, collected around atezolizumab (anti-PD-L1) treatment. This receptor was identified in a man aged 55 to 70 with urothelial cancer. DNA for the CDR3: TGTGCCAGTAGAGACTTAGACAGCGTATTTAACTATGGCTACACCTTC. Its translation: CASRDLDSVFNYGYTF.